These 24 T cell receptor beta chains were sequenced from one sample in a study of blood T cell repertoires in COVID-19. Sequencing used immunoSEQ multiplex PCR; TCRdb keeps in-frame clones, though not all of them. Here the sample spans about 280,000 clones, 87% being singletons. The sequenced sample consisted of PBMCs or T cells enriched from blood (not recorded which). The receptors originated from a woman in her thirties or forties who had recovered from COVID-19.

The chain uses TRBV6-5 and TRBJ1-6; D unclear. CDR3 length: 15 residues. With 0 bases removed from V and 9 bases from J, the gap between germline ends came to 12 bases. CDR1 and CDR2 (germline): MNHEY, SVGAGI. The CDR3 sequence: CASSYSSGTSSPLHF. CDR3 sequence (DNA): TGTGCCAGCAGTTACTCCAGTGGCACTAGTTCACCCCTCCACTTT.

The rearrangement joins TRBV7-9 to TRBJ2-7; 12 nucleotides agree with TRBD2. Germline values: CDR1 SEHNR, CDR2 FQNEAQ (reference sequence). Trimming at V came to 5 bases and at J to 3 bases, leaving 8 bases not matched to a gene. The CDR3 loop spans 16 amino acids. The CDR3 nucleotides read TGTGCCAGCAGCACAACTCTAGCGGGAGGGCTCTACGAGCAGTACTTC. The encoded protein is CASSTTLAGGLYEQYF.

The V call is TRBV4-3, the J call TRBJ2-7; maybe TRBD2 (6 bases). The germline V gene has CDR1 LGHNA and CDR2 YSLEER. The CDR3 contains 13 residues. Trimming left V 4 bases short and J 4 bases short, with 11 bases between. The CDR3 loop reads CASSPNGGYEQYF. The CDR3 nucleotides are TGCGCCAGCAGCCCAAACGGGGGTTACGAGCAGTACTTC.

The rearrangement uses TRBV7-3 and TRBJ1-1; D gene uncertain. Per the germline V gene, CDR1 is SGHTA and CDR2 is FQGTGA. The CDR3 contains 13 residues. Deletions cut 5 bases from V and 3 bases from J, with 10 bases between. CDR3 bases: TGTGCCAGCAGCATACAGCAATACACTGAAGCTTTCTTT. Translated, it gives CASSIQQYTEAFF. The whole variable domain, remainder taken from reference TRBV7-3 and TRBJ1-1, is GAGVSQTPSNKVTEKGKYVELRCDPISGHTALYWYRQSLGQGPEFLIYFQGTGAADDSGLPNDRFFAVRPEGSVSTLKIQRTERGDSAVYLCASSIQQYTEAFFGQGTRLTVV.

The chain has TRBV7-2 and TRBJ1-2; TRBD1 might be the D (5 bases). Germline V gene data show CDR1 as SGHTA and CDR2 as FQGNSA. There are 14 residues in the CDR3. The germline V and J ends were trimmed by 4 bases and 4 bases, with 13 bases remaining between them. CDR3: CASSSFTGAYGYTF. The CDR3 bases are TGTGCCAGCAGCTCCTTTACAGGTGCCTATGGCTACACCTTC.

CDR3 nucleotide sequence: TGCGCCAGCAGCCTTACAGGGGGCATTCAGCCCCAGCATTTT. It codes for CASSLTGGIQPQHF. The rearrangement uses TRBV4-1 and TRBJ1-5, with TRBD1 matching 9 bases. Germline V CDR1 and CDR2: MGHRA, YSYEKL. This CDR3 contains 14 residues. The trim removed 4 bases at V and 6 bases at J, leaving 4 bases unmatched.

The chain has TRBV27 and TRBJ2-1, with D possibly TRBD1 on 5 matching bases. V lost 2 bases to trimming and J lost 3 bases, with 11 bases between them. The germline V gene encodes CDR1 MNHEY and CDR2 SMNVEV (reference sequence). The CDR3 sequence is 15 residues long. The CDR3 coding sequence is TGTGCCAGCAGTTTACGCCCAGGGCGCTACAATGAGCAGTTCTTC. The encoded protein is CASSLRPGRYNEQFF.

The chain couples TRBV6-5 to TRBJ2-7; D perhaps matches TRBD1 (6 bases). In germline, CDR1 is MNHEY, CDR2 SVGAGI. The V end was cut by 2 bases, the J end by 2 bases, with 10 bases between. CDR3 length: 14 residues. The CDR3 DNA is TGTGCCAGCAGTTACCGGGACATCGCCTACGAGCAGTACTTC. This gives the protein CASSYRDIAYEQYF.

The chain is built from TRBV30 and TRBJ2-7; TRBD1 agrees at 7 bases. Germline lookup yields CDR1 GTSNPN and CDR2 SVGIG (reference sequence). The CDR3 length is 14 residues. J was trimmed by 3 bases and V by 7 bases; bases with no gene match: 12. In nucleotides, the CDR3 is TGTGCCTTGAAACAGGGGCCCCTTAACTACGAGCAGTACTTC. Protein: CALKQGPLNYEQYF.

CDR3 in DNA: TGTGCCAGCAGTTCGCCCGACAGGGGGCCAGAGACCCAGTACTTC. Translated, it gives CASSSPDRGPETQYF. This chain uses TRBV28 with TRBJ2-5; 10 bases match TRBD1. The CDR3 covers 15 residues. The junction had 6 bases not matched to a gene; V was cut back by 4 bases and J by 4 bases. Germline values: CDR1 MDHEN, CDR2 SYDVKM.

This rearrangement joins TRBV12-3 or TRBV12-4 to TRBJ2-7; 8 bases line up with TRBD1. J was trimmed by 3 bases and V by 7 bases; bases with no gene match: 5. The CDR3 is made up of 13 amino acids. The CDR3, as DNA: TGTGCCAGCACTGACACAGGGGGCTACGAGCAGTACTTC. Amino acids: CASTDTGGYEQYF.

V gene TRBV4-2 combines with J gene TRBJ2-7; 8 bases line up with TRBD2. J gave up 6 bases and V 1 base, and 5 bases lay outside the gene matches. In germline, CDR1 is LGHNA, CDR2 YNFKEQ. The CDR3 loop spans 14 amino acids. In nucleotides, the CDR3 is TGTGCCAGCAGCCAAGGGGGACTAGAGGGCGAGCAGTACTTC. It yields the protein CASSQGGLEGEQYF.

This sequence joins TRBV9 and TRBJ1-2; D call uncertain. Deletions cut 0 bases from V and 3 bases from J, with 15 bases between. There are 16 residues in the CDR3. Germline V CDR1 and CDR2: SGDLS, YYNGEE. The CDR3 here is CASSVDYPSGYYGYTF. The CDR3 bases are TGTGCCAGCAGCGTAGACTATCCGTCCGGATACTATGGCTACACCTTC.

The rearrangement joins TRBV28 to TRBJ2-7; possibly TRBD1 for D (6 bases). V gave up 7 bases and J gave up 9 bases, with 16 bases separating them. Germline loops: CDR1 MDHEN, CDR2 SYDVKM. This CDR3 has 12 amino acids. CDR3 DNA sequence: TGTGCCAGCACAGGGACATCCCGTTGGCAGTACTTC. It yields the protein CASTGTSRWQYF. Full variable domain (missing parts from reference TRBV28 and TRBJ2-7): DVKVTQSSRYLVKRTGEKVFLECVQDMDHENMFWYRQDPGLGLRLIYFSYDVKMKEKGDIPEGYSVSREKKERFSLILESASTNQTSMYLCASTGTSRWQYFGPGTRLTVT.

V is TRBV29-1 and J is TRBJ1-4; 7 bases align to TRBD1. Germline V lookup: CDR1 SQVTM, CDR2 ANQGSEA. Unmatched junction bases numbered 4, after V lost 4 bases and J lost 8 bases. The CDR3 spans 12 residues. CDR3 protein: CSVGDSGEKLFF. CDR3 nucleotides: TGCAGCGTTGGGGACAGCGGGGAAAAACTGTTTTTT.

This clone was recorded once. J is TRBJ2-2 and V is TRBV9, with D possibly matching TRBD1 (7 bases). CDR1 and CDR2 (germline): SGDLS, YYNGEE. V lost 3 bases, J lost 5 bases, and 23 bases lay in between. The CDR3 has 18 residues. The CDR3 spells CASSGYRGGLIGTGELFF. As DNA, the CDR3 is TGTGCCAGCAGCGGTTACAGGGGAGGTTTGATTGGGACCGGGGAGCTGTTTTTT.

The count of this clone is one. CDR3 coding DNA: TGTGCCAGCAGCCAGGGTGTGCGAGAGACCCAGTACTTC. Its translation is CASSQGVRETQYF. The J gene is TRBJ2-5, the V gene TRBV7-3, with D possibly being TRBD1 (5 bases). The V end was cut by 5 bases, the J end by 4 bases, with 11 bases between. The CDR3 contains 13 residues. CDR1 SGHTA and CDR2 FQGTGA come from the germline V gene. Full variable domain (outside the CDR3, taken from reference TRBV7-3 and TRBJ2-5): GAGVSQTPSNKVTEKGKYVELRCDPISGHTALYWYRQSLGQGPEFLIYFQGTGAADDSGLPNDRFFAVRPEGSVSTLKIQRTERGDSAVYLCASSQGVRETQYFGPGTRLLVL.

V and J are TRBV27 and TRBJ2-3; tentative D call: TRBD1 (6 bases). The germline gives CDR1 MNHEY, CDR2 SMNVEV (reference sequence). This CDR3 has 15 residues. Trimming stripped 7 bases from V and 6 bases from J, with 20 bases between. This CDR3 is CASTLGGQGLDTQYF. CDR3 nucleotides: TGTGCCAGCACACTCGGCGGGCAGGGGCTTGATACGCAGTATTTT.

The V and J genes are TRBV14 and TRBJ2-7; 7 bases line up with TRBD1. Germline CDR1 and CDR2: SGHDN and FVKESK. The junction had 9 bases not matched to a gene; V was cut back by 4 bases and J by 6 bases. The CDR3 is 14 amino acids. Here the CDR3 DNA reads TGTGCCAGCAGCCGGGCGCAGGGGGTGAGCGAGCAGTACTTC. Protein sequence: CASSRAQGVSEQYF.

The V gene is TRBV9, the J gene TRBJ1-2, with 7 bases aligning to TRBD1. Germline V lookup: CDR1 SGDLS, CDR2 YYNGEE. The J segment lost 6 bases and the V segment lost 6 bases, leaving 14 bases of the junction unmatched. The CDR3 contains 15 residues. The CDR3 region has the DNA TGTGCCAGCACCCAACCGTGGGGGACAGTAGATGGCTACACCTTC. As protein: CASTQPWGTVDGYTF.

The rearrangement joins TRBV6-5 to TRBJ1-1; 9 nucleotides agree with TRBD1. With V trimmed by 5 bases and J by 7 bases, 8 bases remained unmatched. The CDR3 is made up of 14 amino acids. The germline V gene encodes CDR1 MNHEY and CDR2 SVGAGI. In nucleotides, the CDR3 is TGTGCCAGCAGTAGCCGGACAGGGGACTTTGAAGCTTTCTTT. The encoded protein is CASSSRTGDFEAFF.

This rearrangement joins TRBV5-4 to TRBJ2-2, with 7 positions matching TRBD1. V lost 5 bases to trimming and J lost 5 bases; unmatched junction nucleotides: 3. The CDR3 extends over 13 amino acids. Germline V gene lookup returns CDR1 SGHNT and CDR2 YYREEE (reference sequence). CDR3 DNA: TGTGCCAGCAGGGGACAGCAAACCGGGGAGCTGTTTTTT. Translating it yields CASRGQQTGELFF.

The rearrangement uses TRBV28 and TRBJ1-2; D call uncertain. The germline V gene encodes CDR1 MDHEN and CDR2 SYDVKM. Deletions cut 5 bases from V and 4 bases from J, with 8 bases between. This CDR3 comprises 12 residues. The CDR3 DNA sequence: TGTGCCAGCAGTCTCGGTGCCTATGGCTACACCTTC. Protein sequence: CASSLGAYGYTF.

This rearrangement joins TRBV9 to TRBJ2-2; tentative D call: TRBD2 (6 bases). CDR3 length: 14 residues. Germline lookup yields CDR1 SGDLS and CDR2 YYNGEE. V lost 6 bases and J lost 4, with 13 bases in between. The CDR3 region is CASNKAGSTGELFF. For the CDR3, the DNA is TGTGCCAGCAATAAGGCCGGGAGCACCGGGGAGCTGTTTTTT.